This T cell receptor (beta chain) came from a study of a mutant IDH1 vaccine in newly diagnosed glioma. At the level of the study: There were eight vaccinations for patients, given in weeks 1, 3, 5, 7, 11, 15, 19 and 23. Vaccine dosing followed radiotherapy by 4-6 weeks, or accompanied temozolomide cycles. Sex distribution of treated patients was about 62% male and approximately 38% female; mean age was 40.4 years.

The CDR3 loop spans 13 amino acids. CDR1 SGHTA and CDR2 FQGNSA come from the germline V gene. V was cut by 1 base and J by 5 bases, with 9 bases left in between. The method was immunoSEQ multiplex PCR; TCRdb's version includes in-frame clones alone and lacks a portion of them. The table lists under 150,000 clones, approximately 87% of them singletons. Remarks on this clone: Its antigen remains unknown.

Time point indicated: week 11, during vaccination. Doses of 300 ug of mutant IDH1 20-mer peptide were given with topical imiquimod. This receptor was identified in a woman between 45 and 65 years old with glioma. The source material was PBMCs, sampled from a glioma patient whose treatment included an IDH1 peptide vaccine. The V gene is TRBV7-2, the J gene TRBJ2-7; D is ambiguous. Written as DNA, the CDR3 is TGTGCCAGCAGCTTAGGGAGAAAGGACGAGCAGTACTTC. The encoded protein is CASSLGRKDEQYF.